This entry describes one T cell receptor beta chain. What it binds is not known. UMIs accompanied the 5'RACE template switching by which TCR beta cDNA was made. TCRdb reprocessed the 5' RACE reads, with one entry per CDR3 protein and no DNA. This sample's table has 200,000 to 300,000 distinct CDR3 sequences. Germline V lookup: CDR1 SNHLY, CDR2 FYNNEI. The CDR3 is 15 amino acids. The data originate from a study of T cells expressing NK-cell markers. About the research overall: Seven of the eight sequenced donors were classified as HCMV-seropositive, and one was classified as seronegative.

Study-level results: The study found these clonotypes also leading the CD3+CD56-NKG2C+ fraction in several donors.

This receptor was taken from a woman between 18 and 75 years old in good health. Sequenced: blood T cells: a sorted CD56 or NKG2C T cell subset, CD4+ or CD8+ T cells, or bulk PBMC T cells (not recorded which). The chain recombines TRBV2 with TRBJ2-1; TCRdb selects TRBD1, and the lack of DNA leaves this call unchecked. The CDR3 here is CASSRDRVAYNEQFF.